This T cell receptor (beta chain) originates from a study of graft-versus-host responses after intestinal transplantation. Looking at the study overall: After anti-thymocyte globulin induction, recipients took tacrolimus and steroids for 3 to 4 years.

Profiling relied on immunoSEQ multiplex PCR, and the TCRdb table lists in-frame clones only, not all of them. The data show roughly 53,000 clones, about 90% seen once. The table lists this clone with a count of one. This material consisted of PBMCs, taken approximately 660 days after intestinal transplant. The clonotype was recovered from a human patient who received an intestinal transplant, so some T cells may come from the graft donor.

DNA for the CDR3: TGCGCCAGCAGCCAGGAACTAGCGGGGGGCTACAATGAGCAGTTCTTC. This codes for CASSQELAGGYNEQFF. The chain recombines TRBV4-1 with TRBJ2-1; 12 nucleotides line up with TRBD2. V gave up 3 bases and J gave up 3 bases; unmatched junction bases: 3. CDR1 and CDR2 from the germline V gene are MGHRA and YSYEKL. CDR3 length: 16 amino acids.